This entry lists 19 T cell receptor beta chains sequenced from one sample in a study of brain T cells in children with intractable seizures. Libraries were prepared by immunoSEQ multiplex PCR; TCRdb keeps only in-frame clonotypes and omits some of them. The data show roughly 110,000 clones, with roughly 92% seen just once and around 4% held by the top ten. The sequences come from peripheral blood, collected at surgery. The receptors were gathered from a boy under two years old with hemimegalencephaly and intractable seizures.

This chain joins TRBV19 and TRBJ2-1, with 7 bases aligning to TRBD2. The V and J ends lost 0 bases and 2 bases, in that order; junction bases with no gene match: 4. This CDR3 is built from 16 residues. From germline, CDR1 is LNHDA and CDR2 SQIVND (reference sequence). CDR3 amino acids: CASSIEGAGTYNEQFF. The CDR3 nucleotides read TGTGCCAGTAGTATAGAGGGAGCGGGAACCTACAATGAGCAGTTCTTC. Full variable domain (rest looked up from reference TRBV19 and TRBJ2-1): DGGITQSPKYLFRKEGQNVTLSCEQNLNHDAMYWYRQDPGQGLRLIYYSQIVNDFQKGDIAEGYSVSREKKESFPLTVTSAQKNPTAFYLCASSIEGAGTYNEQFFGPGTRLTVL.

The chain uses TRBV25-1 and TRBJ2-7, with D unresolved. The ends were cut back, 8 bases at V and 3 bases at J, with 20 bases in the middle. Germline V gene data show CDR1 as MGHDK and CDR2 as SYGVNS. This CDR3 has 15 amino acids. The DNA for the CDR3 is TGTGCCAGCTCACCGAACCACGCGCAGCGCTACGAGCAGTACTTC. Amino acids: CASSPNHAQRYEQYF.

The rearrangement joins TRBV18 to TRBJ2-7, with D unresolved. V was clipped by 5 bases and J by 5 bases, with 7 bases between them. This CDR3 has 11 residues. Germline CDR1 KGHSH, CDR2 LQKENI. The CDR3 sequence is CASSTTDEQYF. The CDR3 nucleotides are TGTGCCAGCTCAACGACGGACGAGCAGTACTTC.

The V gene is TRBV5-1, the J gene TRBJ1-2; D is unresolved. CDR3 length: 13 amino acids. V was cut by 0 bases and J by 4 bases, with 7 bases left in between. The germline CDR1 and CDR2 sequences are SGHRS and YFSETQ. This CDR3 is CASSLDSFYGYTF. CDR3 bases: TGCGCCAGCAGCTTGGACAGCTTCTATGGCTACACCTTC.

V gene TRBV6-1 combines with J gene TRBJ1-2; D is perhaps TRBD1 (5 bases). The CDR3 has 17 amino acids. Germline V gene sequence: CDR1 MNHNS, CDR2 SASEGT. V lost 3 bases to trimming and J lost 6 bases, with 23 bases between them. CDR3 amino acids: CASSDLVGGRNLDGYTF. The CDR3 nucleotides read TGTGCCAGCAGTGATCTGGTCGGGGGACGGAATCTGGATGGCTACACCTTC.

V and J are TRBV6-4 and TRBJ1-6, with D hard to call. Trimming cost V 4 bases and J 2 bases, with 3 bases left between them. Looked up from germline, CDR1 is MRHNA and CDR2 is SNTAGT. This CDR3 comprises 13 residues. The CDR3 is CASSAAYNSPLHF. CDR3 DNA sequence: TGTGCCAGCAGTGCAGCCTATAATTCACCCCTCCACTTT.

The CDR3 DNA reads TGCGCCAGCAGCTTGACAGGGGCTGGAAACACCATATATTTT. Translation: CASSLTGAGNTIYF. The chain joins TRBV5-1 to TRBJ1-3; 7 bases fit TRBD1. V lost 1 base, J lost 2 bases, and 0 bases stayed unmatched. CDR3 length: 14 residues. CDR1 SGHRS and CDR2 YFSETQ come from the germline V gene.

The V and J genes are TRBV7-3 and TRBJ2-7; perhaps D is TRBD1 or TRBD2 (5 bases each). This CDR3 is built from 13 residues. Germline V lookup: CDR1 SGHTA, CDR2 FQGTGA. The V gene lost 2 bases and the J gene lost 6 bases, with 11 bases spanning the gap. The CDR3 DNA follows: TGTGCCAGCAGCTTAGAAGGGGCGGGCGAGCAGTACTTC. This encodes CASSLEGAGEQYF. Based on the CDR3 plus reference TRBV7-3 and TRBJ2-7, the full variable domain is GAGVSQTPSNKVTEKGKYVELRCDPISGHTALYWYRQSLGQGPEFLIYFQGTGAADDSGLPNDRFFAVRPEGSVSTLKIQRTERGDSAVYLCASSLEGAGEQYFGPGTRLTVT.

The chain joins TRBV5-1 to TRBJ1-1; D is uncertain. The CDR3 runs 13 residues. V was cut by 1 base and J by 1 base, with 5 bases left in between. Germline CDR1 reads SGHRS; CDR2 reads YFSETQ. DNA of the CDR3: TGCGCCAGCAGCTTGCAGGAGAACACTGAAGCTTTCTTT. This encodes CASSLQENTEAFF.

The chain couples TRBV27 to TRBJ2-5; D is tentatively TRBD1 or TRBD2 (5 bases each). The CDR3 contains 15 residues. Deletions cut 6 bases from V and 1 base from J, with 15 bases between. The germline gives CDR1 MNHEY, CDR2 SMNVEV (reference sequence). CDR3 in amino acids: CASSPSGQGQETQYF. In nucleotides, the CDR3 is TGTGCCAGCAGCCCTTCGGGGCAGGGCCAAGAGACCCAGTACTTC.

This CDR3 is CATSRPGQGAQSYEQYF. CDR3 DNA: TGTGCCACCAGCAGGCCGGGACAGGGGGCCCAATCCTACGAGCAGTACTTC. V gene TRBV15 combines with J gene TRBJ2-7, with 12 bases fitting TRBD1. This CDR3 is built from 17 residues. With 3 bases clipped from V and 1 base from J, the junction kept 7 bases outside the gene matches. Germline V CDR1 and CDR2: LNHNV, YYDKDF (reference sequence).

The V call is TRBV5-1, the J call TRBJ2-3, with 13 positions matching TRBD2. Trimming removed 4 bases from V and 4 bases from J; junction bases left unmatched: 3. The CDR3 totals 15 residues. The germline V gene encodes CDR1 SGHRS and CDR2 YFSETQ. CDR3 sequence reads: CASSTSGRAADTQYF. As DNA, the CDR3 is TGCGCCAGCAGCACTAGCGGGAGGGCAGCAGATACGCAGTATTTT.

V gene TRBV28 combines with J gene TRBJ2-1, with D uncertain. The CDR3 has 12 amino acids. The ends were cut back, 3 bases at V and 9 bases at J, with 9 bases in the middle. Germline V gene sequence: CDR1 MDHEN, CDR2 SYDVKM. The CDR3 loop reads CASSFVGSEQFF. The CDR3 coding sequence is TGTGCCAGCAGTTTCGTAGGAAGTGAGCAGTTCTTC.

This clone showed up just once. This chain uses TRBV27 with TRBJ1-5, with D uncertain. The ends were cut back, 6 bases at V and 7 bases at J, with 13 bases in the middle. The CDR3 is 13 residues long. Germline CDR1 is MNHEY and CDR2 is SMNVEV (reference sequence). The CDR3 here is CASRRSGNQPQHF. In DNA, the CDR3 is TGTGCCAGCAGGCGATCGGGGAACCAGCCCCAGCATTTT.

V and J are TRBV28 and TRBJ2-7, with TRBD2 matching 9 bases. The CDR3 has 17 residues. Per germline, CDR1 MDHEN and CDR2 SYDVKM. V lost 2 bases and J lost 0; bases outside the gene matches: 8. In DNA, the CDR3 is TGTGCCAGCAGTTTAGCGGGAGGGACGAGGAGCTCCTACGAGCAGTACTTC. This gives the protein CASSLAGGTRSSYEQYF.

The chain is built from TRBV9 and TRBJ2-3, with D possibly TRBD1 on 5 matching bases. The CDR3 length is 16 residues. CDR1 is SGDLS and CDR2 is YYNGEE in the germline V gene. Deletions cut 3 bases from V and 3 bases from J, with 17 bases between. CDR3 in DNA: TGTGCCAGCAGCGCGATCCCTGGGGCGCGTACAGATACGCAGTATTTT. Its translation is CASSAIPGARTDTQYF. The full variable domain, with the rest looked up from reference TRBV9 and TRBJ2-3, is DSGVTQTPKHLITATGQRVTLRCSPRSGDLSVYWYQQSLDQGLQFLIQYYNGEERAKGNILERFSAQQFPDLHSELNLSSLELGDSALYFCASSAIPGARTDTQYFGPGTRLTVL.

This clone has a handful of counts. The CDR3 DNA follows: TGCGCCAGCAGCCAAGATCGGCAGTATAATTCACCCCTCCACTTT. As protein: CASSQDRQYNSPLHF. J is TRBJ1-6 and V is TRBV4-3; D not resolved. Trimming cost V 0 bases and J 4 bases, with 7 bases left between them. Per germline, CDR1 LGHNA and CDR2 YSLEER. The CDR3 totals 15 residues.

The CDR3 loop is CASSSGLAASSTDTQYF. The CDR3 DNA reads as TGCGCCAGCAGCTCGGGACTAGCGGCTTCTAGCACAGATACGCAGTATTTT. This sequence joins TRBV5-1 and TRBJ2-3, with 11 bases fitting TRBD2. CDR1 and CDR2 (germline): SGHRS, YFSETQ. This CDR3 region has 17 residues. J gave up 0 bases and V 3 bases, and 6 bases lay outside the gene matches.

The chain combines TRBV27 with TRBJ1-5; the D is unclear. The germline CDR1 and CDR2 sequences are MNHEY and SMNVEV (reference sequence). V was pared by 1 base and J by 3 bases, with 7 bases between. There are 14 residues in the CDR3. This CDR3 is CASSLFSANQPQHF. Written as DNA, the CDR3 is TGTGCCAGCAGTTTATTTTCAGCCAATCAGCCCCAGCATTTT.